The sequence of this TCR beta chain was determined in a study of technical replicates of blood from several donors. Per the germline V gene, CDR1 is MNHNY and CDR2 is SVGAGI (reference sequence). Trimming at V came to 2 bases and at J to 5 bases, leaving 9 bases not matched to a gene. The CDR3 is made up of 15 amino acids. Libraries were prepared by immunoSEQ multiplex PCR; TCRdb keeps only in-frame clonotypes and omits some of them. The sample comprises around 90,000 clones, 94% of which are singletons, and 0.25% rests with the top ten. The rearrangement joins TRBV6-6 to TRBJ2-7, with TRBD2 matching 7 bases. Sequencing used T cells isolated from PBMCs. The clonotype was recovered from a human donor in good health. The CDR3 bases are TGTGCCAGCAGTTACGGGCGGGAGCCCCCCCACGAGCAGTACTTC. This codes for CASSYGREPPHEQYF.